A single sample is the source of the 15 T cell receptor beta chains below, sequenced in a study of cytotoxic CD8 clonotypes in ibrutinib-treated CLL. Here immunoSEQ multiplex PCR was the method, and the copy in TCRdb shows in-frame clones only, minus some. The repertoire consists of about 300,000 clones, with more than 70% occurring once and the leading ten covering 5.6%. The sample was PBMCs, taken at disease progression, from a patient treated with ibrutinib. Receptor source: a human donor with chronic lymphocytic leukemia.

J is TRBJ2-5 and V is TRBV7-9; TRBD2 matches at 9 bases. Trimming cost V 5 bases and J 5 bases; bases outside gene matches: 6. The CDR3 has 14 amino acids. Germline CDR1 and CDR2: SEHNR and FQNEAQ (reference sequence). The CDR3 protein is CASSPGTSPETQYF. CDR3 nucleotides: TGTGCCAGCAGCCCGGGGACTAGCCCGGAGACCCAGTACTTC.

This sequence joins TRBV25-1 and TRBJ2-5, with 8 nucleotides matching TRBD2. The CDR3 extends over 15 amino acids. J lost 5 bases, V lost 5 bases, and 10 bases had no gene match. Germline V gene data show CDR1 as MGHDK and CDR2 as SYGVNS. The CDR3: CASSRLAGFGETQYF. The DNA of the CDR3 is TGTGCCAGCAGTCGGTTAGCGGGATTTGGGGAGACCCAGTACTTC.

V gene TRBV5-1 combines with J gene TRBJ1-6, with 7 bases fitting TRBD1. The CDR3 has 13 residues. The germline V gene encodes CDR1 SGHRS and CDR2 YFSETQ. The ends lost 4 bases at V and 9 bases at J; junction bases unmatched: 4. In DNA, the CDR3 is TGCGCCAGCAGCACGAACAGGGGTTCACCCCTCCACTTT. This translates into CASSTNRGSPLHF.

This clone was counted only a few times. The chain joins TRBV5-4 to TRBJ2-7; TRBD2 aligns across 9 bases. Per germline, CDR1 SGHNT and CDR2 YYREEE (reference sequence). The CDR3 consists of 14 residues. V dropped 4 bases and J dropped 7; count of bases not matched to a gene: 9. Here the CDR3 DNA reads TGTGCCAGCAGCAGTCTAGCGGGATCTAGGGAGCAGTACTTC. Its protein product is CASSSLAGSREQYF.

This chain joins TRBV5-1 and TRBJ2-7; perhaps D is TRBD1 or TRBD2 (5 bases each). Trimming took off 4 bases at V and 4 bases at J, with 12 bases between the two ends. This CDR3 has 13 amino acids. Looked up from germline, CDR1 is SGHRS and CDR2 is YFSETQ. DNA of the CDR3: TGCGCCAGCAGCAGGGACGGATCTTACGAGCAGTACTTC. This translates into CASSRDGSYEQYF.

The chain uses TRBV18 and TRBJ1-2, with no clear D. CDR1 and CDR2 (germline): KGHSH, LQKENI. This CDR3 has 17 residues. V was cut by 2 bases and J by 2 bases, with 18 bases left in between. CDR3 DNA sequence: TGTGCCAGCTCACCAGGAACAGCTCCCTTCGGGAACTATGGCTACACCTTC. Protein: CASSPGTAPFGNYGYTF.

The CDR3 DNA follows: TGCGCCAGCAGCTTGGGGCTAGCTACCTACGAGCAGTACTTC. Protein product: CASSLGLATYEQYF. This sequence joins TRBV5-1 and TRBJ2-7, with D possibly TRBD2 on 5 matching bases. This CDR3 has 14 residues. Trimming shortened V by 0 bases and J by 2 bases, and 9 bases separated the two germline ends. In germline, CDR1 is SGHRS, CDR2 YFSETQ.

This clone was counted only a few times. This sequence joins TRBV7-9 and TRBJ2-5, with D hard to call. Germline V gene data show CDR1 as SEHNR and CDR2 as FQNEAQ (reference sequence). This CDR3 has 13 amino acids. Trimming cost V 5 bases and J 7 bases, with 14 bases left between them. The CDR3 coding sequence is TGTGCCAGCAGCCCAGTTGCGCGGAGGACCCAGTACTTC. This translates into CASSPVARRTQYF. Drawing the rest from reference TRBV7-9 and TRBJ2-5, the complete variable domain is DTGVSQNPRHKITKRGQNVTFRCDPISEHNRLYWYRQTLGQGPEFLTYFQNEAQLEKSRLLSDRFSAERPKGSFSTLEIQRTEQGDSAMYLCASSPVARRTQYFGPGTRLLVL.

The chain joins TRBV5-5 to TRBJ1-3; D uncertain. The CDR3 extends over 14 amino acids. Germline CDR1 and CDR2: SGHKS and YYEKEE (reference sequence). V gave up 0 bases and J gave up 2 bases, with 6 bases separating them. CDR3 coding DNA: TGTGCCAGCAGCTTGGTTGGGGCTGGAAACACCATATATTTT. It codes for CASSLVGAGNTIYF.

V gene TRBV10-3 combines with J gene TRBJ2-7; no clear D gene. The ends were cut back, 8 bases at V and 4 bases at J, with 9 bases in the middle. The CDR3 totals 11 residues. Germline CDR1 ENHRY, CDR2 SYGVKD. CDR3 sequence reads: CAIPRNYEQYF. The CDR3 nucleotides are TGTGCCATCCCCCGAAATTACGAGCAGTACTTC.

The V and J genes are TRBV14 and TRBJ2-1, with 9 bases fitting TRBD2. The CDR3 covers 15 residues. Looked up from germline, CDR1 is SGHDN and CDR2 is FVKESK. The ends lost 1 base at V and 4 bases at J; junction bases unmatched: 2. The DNA of the CDR3 is TGTGCCAGCAGCCAAGTAGCGGGGGTTTACAATGAGCAGTTCTTC. It codes for CASSQVAGVYNEQFF.

The chain has TRBV6-5 and TRBJ2-7, with unresolved D. The germline V gene encodes CDR1 MNHEY and CDR2 SVGAGI. With 5 bases removed from V and 3 bases from J, the gap between germline ends came to 17 bases. This CDR3 contains 15 residues. The CDR3 is CASSPPESPLYEQYF. DNA of the CDR3: TGTGCCAGCAGTCCCCCGGAGTCCCCACTCTACGAGCAGTACTTC.

The V gene is TRBV7-8, the J gene TRBJ2-5, with D unclear. CDR3 length: 14 residues. Germline V gene lookup returns CDR1 SGHVS and CDR2 FQNEAQ. V was trimmed by 6 bases and J by 3 bases, leaving 14 bases between them. CDR3 amino acids: CASRSIPGKETQYF. CDR3 DNA: TGTGCCAGCAGATCCATTCCGGGTAAAGAGACCCAGTACTTC.

This chain joins TRBV6-5 and TRBJ2-3; D perhaps matches TRBD1 (6 bases). Trimming removed 5 bases at V and 5 bases at J, with 11 bases between. The germline V gene encodes CDR1 MNHEY and CDR2 SVGAGI. The CDR3 has 13 residues. The CDR3 spells CASSKQGEDTQYF. CDR3 coding DNA: TGTGCCAGCAGTAAACAGGGTGAAGATACGCAGTATTTT.

The V gene is TRBV6-5, the J gene TRBJ2-5; TRBD2 matches 7 bases. The V gene end was trimmed by 1 base and the J gene end by 0 bases; junction bases not matched to a gene: 2. The CDR3 has 15 amino acids. Germline assignment: CDR1 MNHEY and CDR2 SVGAGI. For the CDR3, the DNA is TGTGCCAGCAGTTACTTTAGCGGGTACCAAGAGACCCAGTACTTC. It codes for CASSYFSGYQETQYF.